Below are 19 T cell receptor beta chains sequenced from a single sample in a study of blood T cell repertoires in COVID-19. The repertoire was sequenced with immunoSEQ multiplex PCR; TCRdb's copy has only in-frame clones and lacks some. The sample has around 100,000 clones, roughly 87% seen once; the top ten hold about 6.3%. What was sequenced was peripheral blood. The receptors were gathered from a human donor in a cohort sampled during active COVID-19.

In nucleotides, the CDR3 is TGTGCCAGCAGTTTCAGGCAGGTCTTATCACCCCTCCACTTT. Its protein is CASSFRQVLSPLHF. The rearrangement uses TRBV28 and TRBJ1-6, with no clear D. From germline, CDR1 is MDHEN and CDR2 SYDVKM. This CDR3 has 14 amino acids. Trimming pared 3 bases from V and 10 bases from J, leaving 13 bases between.

The chain carries TRBV10-3 and TRBJ2-5; 10 bases fit TRBD2. CDR1 ENHRY and CDR2 SYGVKD come from the germline V gene. This CDR3 region has 15 residues. The trim removed 5 bases at V and 5 bases at J, leaving 8 bases unmatched. CDR3 sequence reads: CAISPQREGLETQYF. DNA of the CDR3: TGTGCCATCAGTCCCCAGCGGGAGGGCCTTGAGACCCAGTACTTC.

As DNA, the CDR3 is TGTGCCAGCAGTACCGCCGGGACAGGGGCCTACAATGAGCAGTTCTTC. It specifies CASSTAGTGAYNEQFF. The chain couples TRBV28 to TRBJ2-1, with TRBD1 matching over 10 bases. The CDR3 runs 16 residues. The germline gives CDR1 MDHEN, CDR2 SYDVKM. J was trimmed by 2 bases and V by 5 bases; bases with no gene match: 6.

The chain couples TRBV7-3 to TRBJ2-3; 8 positions match TRBD2. V gave up 5 bases and J gave up 0 bases; unmatched junction bases: 4. The CDR3 totals 15 residues. From germline, CDR1 is SGHTA and CDR2 FQGTGA. CDR3 sequence (DNA): TGTGCCAGCAGCCATAGCGGGGCTAGCACAGATACGCAGTATTTT. Translation: CASSHSGASTDTQYF.

The J gene is TRBJ2-7, the V gene TRBV5-8; 8 nucleotides match TRBD1. Trimming at V came to 2 bases and at J to 7 bases, leaving 5 bases not matched to a gene. The CDR3 sequence is 13 residues long. Germline CDR1 SGHTS, CDR2 YDEGEE. The CDR3 is CASSFQGAREQYF. The CDR3 DNA reads as TGTGCCAGCAGCTTTCAGGGGGCGAGGGAGCAGTACTTC.

This clone was counted a few times. The V gene is TRBV28, the J gene TRBJ1-5, with TRBD1 as a possible D gene (5 bases). Germline CDR1 is MDHEN and CDR2 is SYDVKM. The V and J ends lost 7 bases and 7 bases respectively, with 20 bases between them. The CDR3 contains 15 residues. The CDR3 spells CASTRGGELRQPQHF. CDR3 DNA sequence: TGTGCCAGCACCCGGGGAGGGGAGCTGAGGCAGCCCCAGCATTTT.

The V call is TRBV5-1, the J call TRBJ2-1; TRBD1 might be the D (5 bases). The CDR3 totals 12 residues. CDR1 is SGHRS and CDR2 is YFSETQ in the germline V gene. Trimming removed 4 bases at V and 10 bases at J, with 12 bases between. This CDR3 is CASSQDMREQFF. The CDR3, as DNA: TGCGCCAGCAGCCAGGACATGAGGGAGCAGTTCTTC.

The chain recombines TRBV3-1 (or the pseudogene TRBV3-2) with TRBJ2-1, with TRBD2 as a possible D gene (6 bases). The CDR3 totals 15 residues. The germline CDR1 and CDR2 sequences are LGHDT and YNNKEL (reference sequence). The V end was cut by 1 base, the J end by 8 bases, with 15 bases between. CDR3 sequence (DNA): TGTGCCAGCAGCCAAGGACTAAGCGGCGGGGATGAGCAGTTCTTC. This encodes CASSQGLSGGDEQFF.

The rearrangement links TRBV24-1 to TRBJ2-3; D perhaps matches TRBD1 (5 bases). There are 15 residues in the CDR3. V was cut by 5 bases and J by 1 base, with 12 bases left in between. Germline CDR1 KGHDR, CDR2 SFDVKD. Here the CDR3 reads CATSGDRLGTDTQYF. CDR3 sequence (DNA): TGTGCCACCAGTGGTGACAGACTTGGCACAGATACGCAGTATTTT.

V gene TRBV7-7 combines with J gene TRBJ1-1; a weak D match, TRBD1 (5 bases). The germline V gene encodes CDR1 SSHAT and CDR2 FNYEAQ (reference sequence). This CDR3 contains 14 residues. Trimming pared 10 bases from V and 1 base from J, leaving 16 bases between. The CDR3 DNA reads as TGTGCCACAACTCGGTGGGGGGGGAACACTGAAGCTTTCTTT. This encodes CATTRWGGNTEAFF.

J is TRBJ2-7 and V is TRBV9; D is perhaps TRBD2 (6 bases). The CDR3 spans 15 residues. Germline CDR1 is SGDLS and CDR2 is YYNGEE. V dropped 1 base and J dropped 6 bases, with 17 bases sitting between them. The CDR3: CASSVTGGYGGEQYF. The DNA of the CDR3 is TGTGCCAGCAGCGTAACCGGGGGTTACGGTGGCGAGCAGTACTTC.

This sequence joins TRBV2 and TRBJ2-5; 10 bases line up with TRBD2. Germline V gene lookup returns CDR1 SNHLY and CDR2 FYNNEI. The CDR3 totals 15 residues. The V and J ends lost 3 bases and 1 base, in that order; junction bases with no gene match: 2. As DNA, the CDR3 is TGTGCCAGCAGTGATCTAGCGGGGGCCCAAGAGACCCAGTACTTC. This translates into CASSDLAGAQETQYF.

This chain uses TRBV6-6 with TRBJ1-5; D is unresolved. The CDR3 has 14 amino acids. Looked up from germline, CDR1 is MNHNY and CDR2 is SVGAGI (reference sequence). V was cut by 2 bases and J by 6 bases, with 11 bases left in between. Here the CDR3 reads CASSYRSESQPQHF. CDR3 in DNA: TGTGCCAGCAGTTACAGATCAGAAAGTCAGCCCCAGCATTTT.

The chain is built from TRBV2 and TRBJ2-5; 14 bases fit TRBD2. The CDR3 covers 17 residues. Germline CDR1 and CDR2: SNHLY and FYNNEI. The J segment lost 4 bases and the V segment lost 5 bases, leaving 9 bases of the junction unmatched. In nucleotides, the CDR3 is TGTGCCAGCAGTCGCGATCGGACTAGCGGGAGGATAGAGACCCAGTACTTC. Translating gives CASSRDRTSGRIETQYF.

The gene calls are TRBV6-5 and TRBJ2-1; D gene uncertain. The CDR3 is made up of 13 amino acids. V shed 2 bases and J shed 8 bases, with 10 bases lying between them. Germline V lookup: CDR1 MNHEY, CDR2 SVGAGI. CDR3 nucleotides: TGTGCCAGCAGTTACGGAGCGCTCGATGAGCAGTTCTTC. Protein sequence: CASSYGALDEQFF.

V gene TRBV7-6 combines with J gene TRBJ2-1; TRBD2 aligns across 10 bases. J was trimmed by 5 bases and V by 5 bases; bases with no gene match: 6. CDR1 and CDR2 (germline): SGHVS, FNYEAQ. The CDR3 covers 15 residues. The CDR3 sequence: CASSPHLAGDNEQFF. In nucleotides, the CDR3 is TGTGCCAGCAGCCCACACCTAGCGGGGGACAATGAGCAGTTCTTC.

The V gene is TRBV4-1, the J gene TRBJ2-6; no clear D gene. Germline V lookup: CDR1 MGHRA, CDR2 YSYEKL. CDR3 length: 18 residues. V lost 0 bases and J lost 1, with 13 bases in between. The CDR3 is CASSQDFPPGSGANVLTF. Written as DNA, the CDR3 is TGCGCCAGCAGCCAAGATTTTCCCCCAGGATCTGGGGCCAACGTCCTGACTTTC.

The V gene is TRBV7-3, the J gene TRBJ1-4; 8 bases line up with TRBD1. Germline lookup yields CDR1 SGHTA and CDR2 FQGTGA. J lost 7 bases, V lost 5 bases, and 3 bases had no gene match. The CDR3 sequence is 13 residues long. The DNA for the CDR3 is TGTGCCAGCAGCCGTGGACAGGGTGAAAAACTGTTTTTT. Protein: CASSRGQGEKLFF.

This rearrangement joins TRBV28 to TRBJ1-2, with a possible D match to TRBD1 (6 bases). Trimming pared 5 bases from V and 4 bases from J, leaving 29 bases between. Germline CDR1 MDHEN, CDR2 SYDVKM. CDR3 length: 19 residues. CDR3 loop: CASSEILYLGGAKGYGYTF. DNA of the CDR3: TGTGCCAGCAGTGAGATACTCTACTTAGGGGGGGCGAAGGGCTATGGCTACACCTTC.